The rows below give T cell receptor beta chains drawn from one sample of a study of regulatory T cells in long-lasting Graves disease. MiXCR, run by TCRdb on the multiplex PCR reads, gives a single entry per CDR3 protein. The sample contains 300,000 to 400,000 distinct CDR3 sequences, 15% of which appear only once. The sample consisted of peripheral blood mononuclear cells (PBMCs), taken at new diagnosis, from a patient treated with antithyroid drugs. These receptors all stem from a female donor with Graves disease. CDR3s include the opening cysteine and the closing phenylalanine or tryptophan. A D gene is named only where the DNA matches it firmly. A clone size is listed for some rows: how often the clone was seen (once, few, many), or a class if it is expanded.

TGTGCCACCAGGGGAAGTTACAATGAGCAGTTCTTC | CATRGSYNEQFF | TRBJ2-1 | 12 | NA | many | TRBV6-2/TRBV6-3
TGTGCCAGCAGTTACTCGAGAAGCAGGGGTTATAATTCACCCCTCCACTTT | CASSYSRSRGYNSPLHF | TRBJ1-6 | 17 | NA | few | TRBV6-5
TGCAGTGCTAGGGCTAGACAGGGGGCTCGGAATGAGCAGTTCTTC | CSARARQGARNEQFF | TRBJ2-1 | 15 | TRBD1 | many | TRBV20-1
TGTGCCAGCAGCTTACGCGGGAGGCCCTACAAGTACAATGAGCAGTTCTTC | CASSLRGRPYKYNEQFF | TRBJ2-1 | 17 | TRBD2 | NA | TRBV3-1
TGTGCCACCAGTGACAAAATACAGGTGAACTATGGCTACACCTTC | CATSDKIQVNYGYTF | TRBJ1-2 | 15 | NA | many | TRBV24-1
TGTGCCATCAGAACGATAGGGTTTGGGCTTGGAAACACCATATATTTT | CAIRTIGFGLGNTIYF | TRBJ1-3 | 16 | NA | NA | TRBV10-3
TGCAGTGCTAGACGGGACGCCCATCAGCCCCAGCATTTT | CSARRDAHQPQHF | TRBJ1-5 | 13 | NA | many | TRBV20-1
TGTGCCAGCAGTTACTCGATTGGCGGGAGAACAGATACGCAGTATTTT | CASSYSIGGRTDTQYF | TRBJ2-3 | 16 | TRBD2 | many | TRBV6-5
TGTGCCAGCAGTTTTACGTCGCTTAGCGGGGGCAATGAGCAGTTCTTC | CASSFTSLSGGNEQFF | TRBJ2-1 | 16 | TRBD2 | many | TRBV28
TGTGCCGGTTCAGGACAGGGGGGATACAATGAGCAGTTCTTC | CAGSGQGGYNEQFF | TRBJ2-1 | 14 | TRBD1 | many | TRBV2
TGTGCCAGCAGGTTACAGGGGGTGGTTGCCGGGGAGCTGTTTTTT | CASRLQGVVAGELFF | TRBJ2-2 | 15 | TRBD1 | NA | TRBV2
TGCAGTGCCACTGGACTAGCGGGAGGAACAGATACGCAGTATTTT | CSATGLAGGTDTQYF | TRBJ2-3 | 15 | TRBD2 | many | TRBV20-1
TGTGCCAGCAGTTTGAGGACAGGGCTGGATGGCTACACCTTC | CASSLRTGLDGYTF | TRBJ1-2 | 14 | TRBD1 | many | TRBV28
TGCAGTGCCCTCGAGGGCGGAAACACCATATATTTT | CSALEGGNTIYF | TRBJ1-3 | 12 | NA | NA | TRBV20-1
TGTGCCAGCAGTTACGCGGGGACCAATCAGCCCCAGCATTTT | CASSYAGTNQPQHF | TRBJ1-5 | 14 | NA | NA | TRBV6-5
TGTGCCAGCAGTTTATCGCGGGGAGGGGGCAGGGCAGACACTGAAGCTTTCTTT | CASSLSRGGGRADTEAFF | TRBJ1-1 | 18 | TRBD1 | many | TRBV12-3/TRBV12-4
TGTGCCAGTAGTATCGACGGGGGGTTTGAGACCCAGTACTTC | CASSIDGGFETQYF | TRBJ2-5 | 14 | TRBD2 | many | TRBV19
TGTGCCAGCAGTGAATCTGGCGGGAGCGGCAATGAGCAGTTCTTC | CASSESGGSGNEQFF | TRBJ2-1 | 15 | TRBD2 | few | TRBV25-1
TGTGCCTGGACCGGGGGGGGCAGGCCTGAAGCTTTCTTT | CAWTGGGRPEAFF | TRBJ1-1 | 13 | NA | many | TRBV30
TGCAGCGTTGAGACTCGAACTGAAGCTTTCTTT | CSVETRTEAFF | TRBJ1-1 | 11 | NA | many | TRBV29-1
TGTGCCAGCAGCCCAAGTGGGGGGCGGGAGCCCCAGCATTTT | CASSPSGGREPQHF | TRBJ1-5 | 14 | NA | few | TRBV7-9
TGCGCCAGCAGTGAGCCAGCGGGAGGGCGTGAGACCCAGTACTTC | CASSEPAGGRETQYF | TRBJ2-5 | 15 | TRBD2 | many | TRBV10-2
TGCAGTGCTCCTACGACTATCCTTGGGACCCAGTACTTC | CSAPTTILGTQYF | TRBJ2-5 | 13 | NA | NA | TRBV20-1
TGTGCCAGCAGTTACCGATTTGGGGGGCGCGTCTCCGGGGCCAACGTCCTGACTTTC | CASSYRFGGRVSGANVLTF | TRBJ2-6 | 19 | NA | many | TRBV6-5
TGTGCCTGGAGTGTACAGGCCTACGAGCAGTACTTC | CAWSVQAYEQYF | TRBJ2-7 | 12 | NA | many | TRBV30
TGCGCCAGCAGCTTCCAGGGCACTGAAGCTTTCTTT | CASSFQGTEAFF | TRBJ1-1 | 12 | NA | many | TRBV5-1
TGCGCCAGCAGCGGTCTTATTACCGGGGAGCTGTTTTTT | CASSGLITGELFF | TRBJ2-2 | 13 | NA | many | TRBV5-1